The sample holds one count of the clone carrying this T cell receptor (beta chain). The data belong to a study of blood T cell repertoires in COVID-19. About the study: Specimens from acute and convalescent COVID-19 originated in the United States, Italy and Spain.

CDR1 and CDR2 (germline): MNHEY, SVGAGI. V shed 6 bases and J 2 bases; nucleotides not matched to a gene: 5. The CDR3 spans 15 residues. Sequencing used immunoSEQ multiplex PCR; TCRdb keeps in-frame clones, though not all of them. The repertoire has approximately 190,000 clones, around nine tenths of them found once; the top ten carry roughly 6%. The source of this sequence is a man aged 40-50 years with active or convalescent COVID-19. Sequencing input: peripheral blood. The chain recombines TRBV6-5 with TRBJ1-3; TRBD1 matches at 9 bases. The CDR3 DNA follows: TGTGCCAGCAGGGGACAGGGTAGGGCTGGAAACACCATATATTTT. Residues: CASRGQGRAGNTIYF.